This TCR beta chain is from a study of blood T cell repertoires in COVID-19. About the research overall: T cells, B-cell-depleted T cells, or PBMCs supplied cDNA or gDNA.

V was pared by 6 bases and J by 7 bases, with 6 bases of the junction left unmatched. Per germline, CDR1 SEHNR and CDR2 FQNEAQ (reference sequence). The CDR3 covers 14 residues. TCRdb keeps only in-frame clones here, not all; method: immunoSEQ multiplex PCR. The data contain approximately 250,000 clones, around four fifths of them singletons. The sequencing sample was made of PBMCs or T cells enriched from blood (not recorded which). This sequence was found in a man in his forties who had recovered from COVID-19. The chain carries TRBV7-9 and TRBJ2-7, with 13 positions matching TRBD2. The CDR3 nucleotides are TGTGCCAGCAGACAGACTAGCGGGGGGCGGGAGCAGTACTTC. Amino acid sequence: CASRQTSGGREQYF.